The clone carrying this T cell receptor (beta chain) was counted ten times or more. This CDR3 spans 12 amino acids. With 2 bases removed from V and 7 bases from J, the gap between germline ends came to 6 bases. From germline, CDR1 is MGHRA and CDR2 YSYEKL. During its preparation, the TCRbeta library received unique molecular identifiers. TCRdb re-derived calls from the PCR reads in MiXCR, one entry per CDR3 protein. The profile shows 300,000 or so distinct CDR3 sequences, more than 9% of them singletons. This entry belongs to a study of T-cell reconstitution after alpha-beta-depleted transplantation in children.

The origin of this receptor is a human donor who donated a stem cell graft to a child with SCID. This chain links TRBV4-1 with TRBJ2-1, with D uncertain. Specimen: PBMCs from the stem cell graft donor, collected from the stem cell graft. CDR3 amino acids: CASSQFGNEQFF. The CDR3 DNA reads as TGCGCCAGCAGCCAATTCGGGAATGAGCAGTTCTTC.